This TCR beta chain was identified in a study of blood T cells in healthy people across ages. General study points: Across the age range, TCR beta diversity per million T cells fell in a roughly linear way.

Comment on this clonotype: Its antigen is still unknown.

V shed 8 bases and J shed 13 bases, with 27 bases lying between them. CDR3 size: 15 residues. The V gene's germline CDR1 is MDHEN and CDR2 SYDVKM. It was with a sample-barcoded 5' primer and a J-beta primer mix that a second PCR of roughly 7 to 12 cycles was run. Each CDR3 protein gets one entry after TCRdb re-called the 5' RACE reads with MiXCR. The table records about 1.8 million distinct CDR3 sequences, around half of them present only once. V is TRBV28 and J is TRBJ2-4; D may match TRBD1 or TRBD2 (5 bases each). The receptor was derived from a woman aged 40-49 years in good health. Sample: blood. The CDR3 loop is CASQLSPGPYWEQYF. The CDR3 DNA reads TGTGCCAGCCAACTATCCCCGGGACCCTATTGGGAGCAGTACTTC. Drawing the rest from reference TRBV28 and TRBJ2-4, the complete variable domain is DVKVTQSSRYLVKRTGEKVFLECVQDMDHENMFWYRQDPGLGLRLIYFSYDVKMKEKGDIPEGYSVSREKKERFSLILESASTNQTSMYLCASQLSPGPYWEQYFGAGTRLSVL.